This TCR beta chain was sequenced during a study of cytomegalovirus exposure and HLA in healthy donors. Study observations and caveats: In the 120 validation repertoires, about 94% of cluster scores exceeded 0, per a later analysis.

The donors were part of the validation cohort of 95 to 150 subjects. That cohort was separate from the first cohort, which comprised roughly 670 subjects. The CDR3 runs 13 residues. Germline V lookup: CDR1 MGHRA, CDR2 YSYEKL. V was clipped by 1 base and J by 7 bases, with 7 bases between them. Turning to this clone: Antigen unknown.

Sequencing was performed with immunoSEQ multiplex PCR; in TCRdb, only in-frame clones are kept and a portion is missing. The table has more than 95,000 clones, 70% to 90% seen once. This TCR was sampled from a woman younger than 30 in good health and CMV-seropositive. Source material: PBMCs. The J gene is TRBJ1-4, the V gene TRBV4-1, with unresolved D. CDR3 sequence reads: CASSQALGEKLFF. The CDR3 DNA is TGCGCCAGCAGCCAAGCGCTAGGTGAAAAACTGTTTTTT.